Reported below is one T cell receptor beta chain. The data originate from a study of blood T cell repertoires in COVID-19. Study as a whole: Both acute and convalescent COVID-19 samples were obtained from the United States, Italy and Spain. T cells, B-cell-depleted T cells, or PBMCs provided the cDNA or gDNA that served as material.

CDR3 length equals 13 residues. V shed 6 bases, J shed 9 bases, and the junction held 11 bases outside the gene matches. Sequenced by immunoSEQ multiplex PCR; TCRdb stores in-frame clones only, minus some. The sample carries tens of thousands of clones, approximately 84% recorded once. The sequenced sample was peripheral blood. The genes are TRBV12-3 or TRBV12-4 and TRBJ2-7; 7 nucleotides align to TRBD1. The clonotype originates from a man between 60 and 75 years old with acute or convalescent COVID-19. The CDR3 DNA reads as TGTGCCAGCAGCCCCGGGACAGCCTTCTTGCAGTACTTC. This codes for CASSPGTAFLQYF.